Sequencing of this TCR beta chain was carried out in a study of early T cells in non-severe SARS-CoV-2 infection. The V and J ends lost 2 bases and 3 bases respectively, with 16 bases between them. There are 17 residues in the CDR3. The germline V gene has CDR1 SGHTA and CDR2 FQGNSA. Unique molecular identifier tags were affixed to discrete cDNA molecules. TCRdb analysed the 5' RACE reads with MiXCR anew, one entry per CDR3 protein. The sample gives around 77,000 distinct CDR3 sequences, roughly 5.3% of which show up once; around 7.8% is in the top ten. V is TRBV7-2 and J is TRBJ2-2; D unresolved. This receptor was obtained from an adult who was a healthcare worker with PCR-confirmed SARS-CoV-2 infection or an uninfected control (not recorded which). The specimen comprised whole blood, sampled at baseline. As DNA, the CDR3 is TGTGCCAGCAGCTTACGAGAGCACGGGCGGTACACCGGGGAGCTGTTTTTT. This codes for CASSLREHGRYTGELFF.